The 3 T cell receptor beta chains given below trace back to one sample, sequenced in a study of T cell responses to AZD1222 COVID-19 vaccine. The method was immunoSEQ multiplex PCR; TCRdb's version includes in-frame clones alone and lacks a portion of them. The table shows more than 80,000 clones, with approximately 87% occurring only once. The specimen comprised peripheral blood, sampled on day 0 of AZD1222 vaccination. These receptors all come from an adult in good health.

V gene TRBV6-5 combines with J gene TRBJ1-1; no reliable D call. The CDR3 loop spans 12 amino acids. Per the germline V gene, CDR1 is MNHEY and CDR2 is SVGAGI. Trimming cost V 6 bases and J 2 bases, with 7 bases left between them. The CDR3 sequence is CASRVANTEAFF. For the CDR3, the DNA is TGTGCCAGCAGGGTGGCTAACACTGAAGCTTTCTTT.

V gene TRBV2 combines with J gene TRBJ1-6; perhaps TRBD1 as D (5 bases). The CDR3 has 12 amino acids. The germline V and J ends were trimmed by 8 bases and 6 bases, with 8 bases remaining between them. Germline loops: CDR1 SNHLY, CDR2 FYNNEI. The CDR3 loop reads CASGTTNSPLHF. The CDR3 coding sequence is TGTGCCAGCGGGACGACTAATTCACCCCTCCACTTT.

The genes are TRBV18 and TRBJ1-2; D uncertain. The CDR3 totals 13 residues. Germline CDR1 reads KGHSH; CDR2 reads LQKENI. Trimming pared 2 bases from V and 6 bases from J, leaving 10 bases between. CDR3 loop: CASSPYGRDGYTF. The CDR3 DNA sequence: TGTGCCAGCTCACCATACGGACGGGATGGCTACACCTTC.